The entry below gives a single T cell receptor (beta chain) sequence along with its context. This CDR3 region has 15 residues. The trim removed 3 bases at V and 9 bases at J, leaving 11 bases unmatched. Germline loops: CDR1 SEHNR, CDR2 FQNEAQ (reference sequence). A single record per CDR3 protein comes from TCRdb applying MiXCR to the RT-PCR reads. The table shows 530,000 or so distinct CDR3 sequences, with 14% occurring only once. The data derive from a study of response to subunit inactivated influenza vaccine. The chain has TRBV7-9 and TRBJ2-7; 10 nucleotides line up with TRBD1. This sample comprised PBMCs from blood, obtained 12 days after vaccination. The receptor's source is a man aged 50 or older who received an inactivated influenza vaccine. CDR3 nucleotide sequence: TGTGCCAGCAGCTTTAGGCGGACAGGGGGTAGAGGGCAGTACTTC. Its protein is CASSFRRTGGRGQYF.